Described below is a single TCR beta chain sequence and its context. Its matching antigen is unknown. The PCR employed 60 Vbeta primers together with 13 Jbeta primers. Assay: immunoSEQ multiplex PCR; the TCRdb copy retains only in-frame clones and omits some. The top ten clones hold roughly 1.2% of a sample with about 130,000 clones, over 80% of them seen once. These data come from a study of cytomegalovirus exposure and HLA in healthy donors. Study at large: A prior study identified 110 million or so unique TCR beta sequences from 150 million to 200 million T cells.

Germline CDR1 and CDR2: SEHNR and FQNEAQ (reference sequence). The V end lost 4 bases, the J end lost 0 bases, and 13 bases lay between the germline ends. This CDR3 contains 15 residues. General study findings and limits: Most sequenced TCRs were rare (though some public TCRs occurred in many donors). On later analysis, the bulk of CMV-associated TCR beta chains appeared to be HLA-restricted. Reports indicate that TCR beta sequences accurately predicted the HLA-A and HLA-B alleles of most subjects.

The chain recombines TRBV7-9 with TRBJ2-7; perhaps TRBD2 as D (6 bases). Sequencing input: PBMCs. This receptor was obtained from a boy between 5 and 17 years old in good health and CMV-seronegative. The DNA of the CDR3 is TGTGCCAGCAGCTCGCGGGACTCGATCTCCTACGAGCAGTACTTC. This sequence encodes CASSSRDSISYEQYF.